The clone carrying this TCR beta chain occurred a few times. This entry is derived from a study of T-cell reconstitution after alpha-beta-depleted transplantation in children. Molecular barcoding with unique molecular identifiers was used for the TCRbeta library. Each CDR3 protein gets one entry after TCRdb re-called the PCR reads with MiXCR. The table has around 93,000 distinct CDR3 sequences, approximately 8.4% seen once. Here the sequenced sample was PBMCs from the stem cell graft donor, taken from the stem cell graft. The clonotype comes from a human donor who donated a stem cell graft to a child with congenital amegakaryocytic thrombocytopenia.

The CDR3 loop is CASSATGGDEKLFF. CDR3 nucleotides: TGCGCCAGCAGCGCCACAGGGGGCGACGAAAAACTGTTTTTT. The genes are TRBV5-1 and TRBJ1-4; 9 bases are a match to TRBD1. The CDR3 is 14 amino acids. Losses at the gene ends were 4 bases for V and 8 bases for J; bases not matched to a gene: 6. In germline, CDR1 is SGHRS, CDR2 YFSETQ.